These 31 T cell receptor beta chains share one sample of origin, sequenced in a study of OX40 agonist ivuxolimab in advanced cancers. This table comes from immunoSEQ multiplex PCR, and its TCRdb copy is limited to in-frame clones, with some not included. The sample lists over 45,000 clones; roughly 78% were seen once. This specimen was CD4+ or CD8+ T cells sorted from blood, taken in a trial of the OX40 agonist ivuxolimab. Receptor source: an adult with an advanced solid tumor such as melanoma, head and neck, liver or kidney cancer.

The chain employs TRBV6-1 and TRBJ1-5, with D perhaps TRBD1 (5 bases). Germline CDR1 MNHNS, CDR2 SASEGT. The V end was cut by 6 bases, the J end by 6 bases, with 12 bases between. The CDR3 is 13 residues long. CDR3 loop: CASRIQEGQPQHF. The CDR3 coding sequence is TGTGCCAGCAGAATACAGGAGGGTCAGCCCCAGCATTTT.

V gene TRBV10-1 combines with J gene TRBJ2-1; D is undetermined. CDR1 and CDR2 from the germline V gene are WNHNN and SYGVQD (reference sequence). Trimming removed 8 bases at V and 10 bases at J, with 9 bases between. The CDR3 sequence is 10 residues long. The chain's CDR3 is CASGKREQFF. The CDR3 DNA follows: TGCGCCAGCGGTAAACGGGAGCAGTTCTTC.

This clone appeared a few times. The chain uses TRBV5-4 and TRBJ1-4; D is unclear. Per the germline V gene, CDR1 is SGHNT and CDR2 is YYREEE (reference sequence). The CDR3 sequence is 15 residues long. V was clipped by 4 bases and J by 8 bases, with 18 bases between them. The CDR3 DNA sequence: TGTGCCAGCAGCGTTCAAGGGTGGAATAAAGAAAAACTGTTTTTT. The encoded protein is CASSVQGWNKEKLFF.

The chain couples TRBV6-4 to TRBJ2-1; 7 bases fit TRBD2. Per germline, CDR1 MRHNA and CDR2 SNTAGT. The V gene end was trimmed by 2 bases and the J gene end by 4 bases; junction bases not matched to a gene: 5. The CDR3 extends over 15 amino acids. The CDR3 DNA reads as TGTGCCAGCAGTGACGAACTAGCGCCTTACAATGAGCAGTTCTTC. Translation gives CASSDELAPYNEQFF.

J is TRBJ1-2 and V is TRBV27; D gene uncertain. CDR3 length: 15 amino acids. Trimming took 2 bases from V and 4 from J, leaving 14 bases between them. Germline loops: CDR1 MNHEY, CDR2 SMNVEV (reference sequence). In nucleotides, the CDR3 is TGTGCCAGCAGTTTAACCCCCACCCTGACCTATGGCTACACCTTC. Protein: CASSLTPTLTYGYTF.

The chain uses TRBV2 and TRBJ1-2, with unresolved D. CDR3 length: 13 amino acids. Germline CDR1 reads SNHLY; CDR2 reads FYNNEI. Between the trimmed V and J ends, which lost 6 bases and 0 bases, there was a span of 8 bases. CDR3 nucleotides: TGTGCCAGCAGCGCCCAGGCTAACTATGGCTACACCTTC. This codes for CASSAQANYGYTF.

This chain connects TRBV2 to TRBJ2-7, with D unclear. The CDR3 runs to 11 residues. Trimming left V 2 bases short and J 5 bases short, with 4 bases between. CDR1 and CDR2 from the germline V gene are SNHLY and FYNNEI. The CDR3 reads CASSERNEQYF. The CDR3 nucleotides are TGTGCCAGCAGTGAAAGGAACGAGCAGTACTTC.

CDR3 residues: CASSSDSSGANVLTF. As DNA, the CDR3 is TGTGCCAGCAGCTCCGACAGCTCTGGGGCCAACGTCCTGACTTTC. V is TRBV7-3 and J is TRBJ2-6, with D possibly matching TRBD1 (5 bases). This CDR3 contains 15 residues. Per the germline V gene, CDR1 is SGHTA and CDR2 is FQGTGA. V was cut by 4 bases and J by 0 bases, with 7 bases left in between. Combining the CDR3 with reference TRBV7-3 and TRBJ2-6 gives the whole variable domain GAGVSQTPSNKVTEKGKYVELRCDPISGHTALYWYRQSLGQGPEFLIYFQGTGAADDSGLPNDRFFAVRPEGSVSTLKIQRTERGDSAVYLCASSSDSSGANVLTFGAGSRLTVL.

The chain combines TRBV11-2 with TRBJ2-7; tentative D call: TRBD1 (6 bases). The CDR3 extends over 12 amino acids. Trimming shortened V by 6 bases and J by 5 bases, and 11 bases separated the two germline ends. The germline CDR1 and CDR2 sequences are SGHAT and FQNNGV. As DNA, the CDR3 is TGTGCCAGCAGTTCTACAGGGCACGAGCAGTACTTC. Amino acid sequence: CASSSTGHEQYF.

The J gene is TRBJ1-2, the V gene TRBV4-3, with D hard to call. The CDR3 extends over 12 amino acids. V shed 0 bases and J shed 8 bases, with 7 bases lying between them. Germline-derived CDR1 and CDR2 are LGHNA and YSLEER. As DNA, the CDR3 is TGCGCCAGCAGCCAAGATATGTCGGGCTACACCTTC. Translated: CASSQDMSGYTF.

This chain joins TRBV9 and TRBJ2-5, with D possibly matching TRBD2 (6 bases). CDR1 and CDR2 from the germline V gene are SGDLS and YYNGEE. V was pared by 3 bases and J by 5 bases, with 11 bases between. The CDR3 runs 13 residues. The DNA for the CDR3 is TGTGCCAGCAGCGCGGGAGACTGGGAGACCCAGTACTTC. Its protein product is CASSAGDWETQYF. Combining the CDR3 with reference TRBV9 and TRBJ2-5 gives the whole variable domain DSGVTQTPKHLITATGQRVTLRCSPRSGDLSVYWYQQSLDQGLQFLIQYYNGEERAKGNILERFSAQQFPDLHSELNLSSLELGDSALYFCASSAGDWETQYFGPGTRLLVL.

In its sample, this clone was seen once. J is TRBJ2-5 and V is TRBV6-1; TRBD1 agrees at 12 bases. Germline V CDR1 and CDR2: MNHNS, SASEGT. V lost 8 bases to trimming and J lost 5 bases; unmatched junction nucleotides: 6. The CDR3 totals 14 residues. The CDR3 DNA reads as TGTGCCAGCTGCCGGGACAGGGGGCCTGAGACCCAGTACTTC. It yields the protein CASCRDRGPETQYF.

In its sample, this clone was seen once. V gene TRBV7-2 combines with J gene TRBJ2-7; no reliable D call. Germline loops: CDR1 SGHTA, CDR2 FQGNSA. The CDR3 length is 14 residues. V was clipped by 5 bases and J by 7 bases, with 18 bases between them. CDR3 in DNA: TGTGCCAGCAGCCGATCCGGTAGGGCCGGGGAGCAGTACTTC. It specifies CASSRSGRAGEQYF.

CDR3 coding DNA: TGCGCCAGCATCTGTCTTCGGGAGATCCACTACAATGAGCAGTTCTTC. This sequence encodes CASICLREIHYNEQFF. V and J are TRBV10-1 and TRBJ2-1, with D possibly matching TRBD2 (6 bases). The CDR3 totals 16 residues. CDR1 and CDR2 from the germline V gene are WNHNN and SYGVQD (reference sequence). Trimming stripped 7 bases from V and 3 bases from J, with 19 bases between.

This clone has just a few counts. The chain is built from TRBV5-1 and TRBJ2-1; 10 nucleotides align to TRBD1. V shed 4 bases, J shed 5 bases, and the junction held 12 bases outside the gene matches. Germline lookup yields CDR1 SGHRS and CDR2 YFSETQ. This CDR3 region has 17 residues. The CDR3 spells CASSTGWGQGYDNEQFF. Written as DNA, the CDR3 is TGCGCCAGCAGCACAGGATGGGGACAGGGGTATGACAATGAGCAGTTCTTC.

The V gene is TRBV5-1, the J gene TRBJ2-7, with D perhaps TRBD1 (6 bases). V lost 0 bases, J lost 5 bases, and 15 bases lay in between. Germline CDR1 is SGHRS and CDR2 is YFSETQ. The CDR3 spans 15 residues. This chain's CDR3 is CASSLVPGAGDEQYF. CDR3 DNA sequence: TGCGCCAGCAGCTTGGTGCCAGGGGCCGGGGACGAGCAGTACTTC.

This clone was seen a few times. The V gene is TRBV14, the J gene TRBJ2-3, with D unclear. The germline gives CDR1 SGHDN, CDR2 FVKESK. Between the trimmed V and J ends, which lost 1 base and 2 bases, there was a span of 10 bases. The CDR3 is made up of 15 amino acids. CDR3 in DNA: TGTGCCAGCAGCCAAGGCCGACAAGACACAGATACGCAGTATTTT. Protein: CASSQGRQDTDTQYF.

This sequence joins TRBV5-5 and TRBJ2-5; TRBD2 might be the D (5 bases). Looked up from germline, CDR1 is SGHKS and CDR2 is YYEKEE (reference sequence). V lost 6 bases and J lost 5, with 8 bases in between. The CDR3 runs 11 residues. CDR3 amino acids: CASNLAETQYF. In nucleotides, the CDR3 is TGTGCCAGCAATTTAGCGGAGACCCAGTACTTC. Variable domain in full (rest from reference TRBV5-5 and TRBJ2-5): DAGVTQSPTHLIKTRGQQVTLRCSPISGHKSVSWYQQVLGQGPQFIFQYYEKEERGRGNFPDRFSARQFPNYSSELNVNALLLGDSALYLCASNLAETQYFGPGTRLLVL.

The V gene is TRBV5-5, the J gene TRBJ2-3; D perhaps matches TRBD2 (5 bases). Germline lookup yields CDR1 SGHKS and CDR2 YYEKEE (reference sequence). CDR3 size: 15 residues. Trimming removed 1 base from V and 0 bases from J, with 9 bases in between. The CDR3 region has the DNA TGTGCCAGCAGCTTGACCAGGACTAGCACAGATACGCAGTATTTT. Its translation is CASSLTRTSTDTQYF.

The chain combines TRBV5-1 with TRBJ2-3; D is undetermined. Germline V CDR1 and CDR2: SGHRS, YFSETQ. This CDR3 contains 15 residues. V lost 2 bases and J 2 bases, leaving 12 bases between the germline ends. CDR3 DNA: TGCGCCAGCAGCTTTATGGGCGGAGACACAGATACGCAGTATTTT. This translates into CASSFMGGDTDTQYF. The full variable domain, its missing parts supplied by reference TRBV5-1 and TRBJ2-3, is KAGVTQTPRYLIKTRGQQVTLSCSPISGHRSVSWYQQTPGQGLQFLFEYFSETQRNKGNFPGRFSGRQFSNSRSEMNVSTLELGDSALYLCASSFMGGDTDTQYFGPGTRLTVL.

The rearrangement joins TRBV29-1 to TRBJ1-6, with D unclear. Germline CDR1 and CDR2: SQVTM and ANQGSEA. The CDR3 has 14 residues. V lost 3 bases, J lost 2 bases, and 8 bases lay in between. CDR3 in amino acids: CSVDIPTYNSPLHF. The CDR3 coding sequence is TGCAGCGTTGACATCCCTACCTATAATTCACCCCTCCACTTT.

The chain is built from TRBV7-3 and TRBJ1-2; D is undetermined. Germline V CDR1 and CDR2: SGHTA, FQGTGA. V was trimmed by 1 base and J by 2 bases, leaving 11 bases between them. CDR3 length: 15 amino acids. The CDR3 DNA sequence: TGTGCCAGCAGCTTAAAGGACGGAACAAACTATGGCTACACCTTC. Its protein product is CASSLKDGTNYGYTF.

This chain links TRBV4-3 with TRBJ1-3, with D perhaps TRBD1 (6 bases). Trimming removed 0 bases from V and 0 bases from J, with 12 bases in between. The CDR3 is made up of 17 amino acids. Germline values: CDR1 LGHNA, CDR2 YSLEER. The CDR3 loop is CASSQDYGQRSGNTIYF. The CDR3 DNA is TGCGCCAGCAGCCAAGATTACGGACAGCGCTCTGGAAACACCATATATTTT.

The chain employs TRBV7-3 and TRBJ2-1; 12 bases are shared with TRBD2. The germline V gene encodes CDR1 SGHTA and CDR2 FQGTGA. The CDR3 totals 14 residues. The ends lost 5 bases at V and 8 bases at J; junction bases unmatched: 4. CDR3 loop: CASSPTSGSYEQFF. The CDR3 DNA reads as TGTGCCAGCAGCCCGACTAGCGGGAGCTATGAGCAGTTCTTC.

This chain connects TRBV9 to TRBJ2-3, with TRBD2 as a possible D gene (5 bases). In germline, CDR1 is SGDLS, CDR2 YYNGEE. This CDR3 comprises 16 residues. The germline V and J ends were trimmed by 4 bases and 2 bases, with 17 bases remaining between them. The CDR3 DNA reads TGTGCCAGCAGCCCTCGGGGTCCCCCGGACACAGATACGCAGTATTTT. Its protein is CASSPRGPPDTDTQYF.

This clone has more than one count but fewer than ten. The rearrangement links TRBV5-1 to TRBJ1-1; D gene ambiguous. This CDR3 contains 16 residues. V was clipped by 4 bases and J by 0 bases, with 16 bases between them. The germline V gene has CDR1 SGHRS and CDR2 YFSETQ. For the CDR3, the DNA is TGCGCCAGCAGCCCTCTACTAGGAGCCATGAACACTGAAGCTTTCTTT. Amino acid sequence: CASSPLLGAMNTEAFF.

The rearrangement links TRBV27 to TRBJ1-2, with D perhaps TRBD1 (6 bases). CDR3 length equals 15 residues. V shed 1 base and J shed 2 bases, with 11 bases lying between them. CDR1 is MNHEY, CDR2 SMNVEV, per germline (reference sequence). CDR3 bases: TGTGCCAGCAGTTTATACGGGGGGCAAAACTATGGCTACACCTTC. This codes for CASSLYGGQNYGYTF.

This chain uses TRBV21-1 with TRBJ2-7. TRBV21-1 counts as a pseudogene. The CDR3 runs 15 residues. The chain's CDR3 is CASSKDPGTRYEQYF. The CDR3 DNA reads as TGTGCCAGCAGCAAAGACCCGGGCACTCGTTACGAGCAGTACTTC.

The chain couples TRBV6-5 to TRBJ2-1; the D is unclear. This CDR3 is built from 12 residues. Trimming removed 2 bases from V and 8 bases from J, with 7 bases in between. Germline CDR1 is MNHEY and CDR2 is SVGAGI. This CDR3 reads CASSYGFDEQFF. The CDR3, as DNA: TGTGCCAGCAGTTACGGGTTTGATGAGCAGTTCTTC.

V and J are TRBV28 and TRBJ2-3; 14 nucleotides line up with TRBD2. The germline gives CDR1 MDHEN, CDR2 SYDVKM. V lost 1 base, J lost 5 bases, and 8 bases stayed unmatched. The CDR3 consists of 18 residues. The CDR3 spells CASSLSGLAGAGEDTQYF. The CDR3 coding sequence is TGTGCCAGCAGTTTATCGGGACTAGCGGGGGCGGGTGAAGATACGCAGTATTTT.

This chain uses TRBV5-1 with TRBJ2-1; the D gene is possibly TRBD2 (6 bases). CDR3 length: 11 amino acids. Looked up from germline, CDR1 is SGHRS and CDR2 is YFSETQ. V lost 5 bases to trimming and J lost 8 bases, with 8 bases between them. In nucleotides, the CDR3 is TGCGCCAGCAGGCGGGGAGATGAGCAGTTCTTC. It specifies CASRRGDEQFF.